Sequencing of this T cell receptor (beta chain) was carried out in a study of CD8 T cells in ankylosing spondylitis. Per the germline V gene, CDR1 is LNHNV and CDR2 is YYDKDF (reference sequence). V lost 4 bases and J lost 3; bases outside the gene matches: 1. The CDR3 runs to 13 residues. TCRdb itself ran the 5' RACE reads through MiXCR, one entry per CDR3 protein. The profile shows roughly 300,000 distinct CDR3 sequences, under 8.5% of them singletons. Study conclusions and caveats: What appeared characteristic of ankylosing spondylitis blood was a TCR beta motif of seven to nine highly homologous variants.

There are a few counts of this clonotype. No antigen is known for it. The chain employs TRBV15 and TRBJ2-7, with 9 bases that match TRBD2. Sequencing input: blood, either unsorted or a sorted T cell fraction (not recorded which). The receptor's source is a male donor with ankylosing spondylitis. The CDR3 bases are TGTGCCACCAGCACGACTAGCGGCTACGAGCAGTACTTC. It yields the protein CATSTTSGYEQYF.